This TCR beta chain was identified in a study of cytomegalovirus exposure and HLA in healthy donors (dated by TCRdb to 2015 to 2018). About the study as a whole: According to an earlier analysis of 450 to 650 of the donors, about 190 million T cells yielded 120 million or so unique TCR beta sequences and around 300 Gb of sequence data. To study patterns of TCR occurrence, a later analysis re-analyzed previously published TCR beta repertoires from more than 550 donors and added high-resolution HLA genotyping. To predict cytomegalovirus infection status, the study brought together high-throughput TCR immunosequencing, statistical association of individual TCRs with disease status, and machine learning. Rather than using new phenotypic data, the later analysis identified candidate immune exposures from TCR beta sequences and from how often those sequences occurred across donors. Every repertoire in the discovery cohort had been generated on one and the same sequencing platform. HLA typing covered class I and class II loci at four-digit resolution. A later genetic analysis used genome-wide SNP genotypes for about 65% of the 666 donors, treating that subset as a discovery cohort. Among under 450 genotyped donors of the cohort, an average of about 240,000 unique TCR beta nucleotide sequences were sequenced per donor, roughly 20% of them non-productive. The number of donors typed differed by locus, with about 629-630 for A, B, C, DRB1 and DQB1, roughly 520 for DQA1, about 610 for DPA1, and approximately 470 for DPB1. About 310 gigabases of sequencing data and approximately 85 million unique TCR sequences were included in an early release covering 550 to 800 HLA-typed donors. Among the roughly 430 genotyped donors, approximately 81% belonged to the genetic ancestry cluster associated with self-reported Caucasian donors. Because of strong linkage in the cohort, roughly five DR-DQ haplotypes were treated as single units for association and clustering. An earlier analysis of some 500 of the donors applied high-throughput TCR beta sequencing to assess whether each TCR beta V gene segment acted as functional or pseudogenic. The study was designed to test whether signatures of past pathogen exposure could be identified by cataloging public T cell receptors. Besides the first cohort of under 700 subjects, a separate validation cohort made up of 90 to 150 different subjects was used. Donor age, sex, ethnicity and CMV serostatus were compiled together with the repertoire data. The T cell repertoires of several hundred subjects were profiled by immunosequencing and related to cytomegalovirus serostatus.

The cohort was made up of approximately 700 healthy bone marrow donors. At the time of sampling, all cohort members were nominally healthy, though unrecorded immune exposures were likely present. The donor was CMV seropositive and was included in the group of about 290 seropositive cohort members. Each donor provided a peripheral blood sample, and peripheral blood mononuclear cells were used for TCR beta sequencing. The Qiagen DNeasy Blood Extraction Kit was used to extract genomic DNA from the blood cell samples. Results the study describes overall, beyond this receptor: The 87-base-pair reads could not distinguish some IMGT-functional V segments, including TRBV6-2 and TRBV6-3, so those segments were excluded. Because counts were too low, about 15 rarely observed V segments, including chromosome 9 orphons, were left out of the earlier analysis of a few hundred of the donors. The authors suggested that the approach could potentially be generalized to other disease states and immunological phenotypes. A further reported finding was that TCR beta sequences accurately predicted the HLA-A and HLA-B alleles for most subjects in the first cohort. Presence/absence analyses assumed roughly uniform sequencing depth across donors, an assumption that may not hold. Linkage disequilibrium might explain the correlated functional status among segregating V segments, but an unknown experimental factor could not be excluded. According to a later analysis, parvovirus B19, influenza, CMV and Epstein-Barr virus appeared linked to several top co-occurrence clusters. V-gene and J-gene trimming of TCR beta chains was associated with a missense DCLRE1C variant in a later genetic analysis, and the association was replicated in an independent cohort. Because HLA typing was missing for some donors at each locus, association tests included only the typed subset. A later genetic analysis reported fewer N-insertions in productive TCRs among donors in an Asian-associated ancestry cluster than the roughly 690-donor mean. In both the original and validation cohorts, the classifier was reported to diagnose cytomegalovirus status with high specificity and sensitivity. Most CMV-associated TCR beta chains appeared to be HLA-restricted in a later analysis, and the HLA associations seemed to be driven largely by CMV exposure. In the study, some 160 TCR beta chains were listed as associated with cytomegalovirus. A group of highly shared sequence variants was considered likely to be a technical artifact of the sequencing pipeline. In an earlier analysis of 587 of the donors, most TCR beta V segments appeared in productive rearrangements about 87% or about 30% of the time, broadly matching IMGT annotations. Most TCR sequences were observed very rarely across donors, whereas some public TCRs were present in many individuals. Compared with equally common non-associated chains, HLA-associated TCR beta chains in a later analysis were more clonally expanded and had lower generation probabilities. Immune exposure information for the cohort was limited to CMV serostatus. Assigning TCR associations to individual alleles was difficult when HLA alleles, especially DR and DQ, strongly co-occurred. The cohort was sequenced for TCR beta chains only, and without alpha or paired-chain data the features that could be detected were limited. A later analysis associated approximately 17,000 TCR beta sequences with specific HLA alleles at a false discovery rate of 0.05. In a later analysis, TCR association rates were found to vary across HLA loci, with the most associated TCRs seen for DRB1 alleles and the fewest for HLA-C alleles. In vitro tests confirmed that three of the cytomegalovirus-associated TCR beta chains recognize cytomegalovirus antigens.

Trimming accounts for 3 bases at V and 0 bases at J, while the number of junction bases matched to no gene is 10. As encoded in the germline V gene, CDR1 is SGHRS while CDR2 is YFSETQ. CDR3 length: 18 amino acids, cysteine to phenylalanine. Only the CDR3 portion is preserved as DNA: 54 bases, with reading frame beginning at the first base. As for this clone: This receptor's antigen is unknown. No quality values exist for individual bases; no much larger clone is one base distant.

The protocol used for the library was the immunoSEQ multiplex PCR assay. For the multiplex PCR, a mixture combining 60 forward primers for TCR Vbeta segments and 13 reverse primers for TCR Jbeta segments was used. The CDR3 region of rearranged TCR beta genes was amplified from genomic DNA by a multiplex PCR assay. Amplified TCR beta libraries were sequenced as 87-base-pair reads on the Illumina HiSeq System. In the source study's methods: A later analysis tallied 70 million to 100 million unique TCR beta chains across the 640 or so repertoires, and around 12 million of those chains were shared by two or more donors. A nearest-neighbor algorithm error-corrected the raw reads and collapsed the reads into unique sequences, merging closely related sequences to remove PCR and sequencing errors. To assign V, D and J gene segments, CDR3 sequences were aligned to IMGT reference sequences. Each retained sequence needed at least a six-nucleotide match to both a V gene segment and a J gene segment. Rearrangements were classified as productive when the CDR3 lacked stop codons and remained in frame with V and J, and all other rearrangements were classified as non-productive. CDR3 was defined by IMGT convention, running from the second conserved V-encoded cysteine to the conserved J-encoded phenylalanine. Sequences without an unambiguous match to a single V gene segment were excluded from the earlier analysis of about 640 of the donors. In an earlier analysis of a few hundred of the donors, V segments were called functional above 56.7% productive rearrangements and were called segregating when the between-donor standard deviation exceeded 5%. A statistical classification framework was developed to diagnose cytomegalovirus status using the catalog of TCR beta chain sequences. A later analysis assigned V and J genes by comparing TCR nucleotide sequences with IMGT/GENE-DB human TR gene sequences. The TCRdist pipeline was used in a later analysis to assign CDR3 sequences and most-parsimonious VDJ recombination scenarios. In a later analysis, each TCR beta chain was defined by its CDR3 amino acid sequence together with its V-gene family, and reads without a unique V-gene family were excluded. As a way to deal with suspected cross-contamination and a sequencing artifact, a later analysis dropped more than 500 nucleotide sequences that were highly shared and had low generation probability. For each public chain, a later analysis derived a clonal expansion index from normalized ranks of inferred template counts within each repertoire. In a later analysis, generation probabilities were computed using a VDJ recombination model fitted to out-of-frame rearrangements, and the results were checked against IGoR. In a later analysis, hypergeometric tests were used to score TCR-TCR, TCR-HLA and TCR-CMV co-occurrence, with a repertoire-size bias correction applied to TCR pairs. In a later analysis, false discovery rates were estimated by permuting HLA or CMV assignments 20 times. In a later analysis, co-occurring TCRs were grouped with DBSCAN, and TCRdist sequence similarity was added when clustering was performed within HLA-allele-positive subsets. Repertoires with fewer than 30,000 or more than 120,000 public chains were left out of co-occurrence clustering, as were about five repertoires with anomalous nucleotide sharing. TCRdb stores this immuneACCESS table with in-frame sequences only. Part of the clones is absent; in the studies checked, under half of the shortfall reflects unresolved V genes, and no reason is known for the rest. D and trimming were read from the DNA, whereas the V and J calls and clone size are those reported in that table. The sample table shows 150,000 to 180,000 clones, and nearly 80% are seen once. The ten largest account for 9.5% to 15% of the sample.

The chain uses TRBV5-1 and TRBJ2-1; TRBD1 aligns with 9 central bases. This receptor was taken from a man aged 25-45 years in good health and CMV-seropositive. Specimen: PBMCs. The nucleotides are TGCGCCAGCAGCTGGAACAGGGGGCGAGGAATCTCCTACAATGAGCAGTTCTTC. It codes for CASSWNRGRGISYNEQFF.